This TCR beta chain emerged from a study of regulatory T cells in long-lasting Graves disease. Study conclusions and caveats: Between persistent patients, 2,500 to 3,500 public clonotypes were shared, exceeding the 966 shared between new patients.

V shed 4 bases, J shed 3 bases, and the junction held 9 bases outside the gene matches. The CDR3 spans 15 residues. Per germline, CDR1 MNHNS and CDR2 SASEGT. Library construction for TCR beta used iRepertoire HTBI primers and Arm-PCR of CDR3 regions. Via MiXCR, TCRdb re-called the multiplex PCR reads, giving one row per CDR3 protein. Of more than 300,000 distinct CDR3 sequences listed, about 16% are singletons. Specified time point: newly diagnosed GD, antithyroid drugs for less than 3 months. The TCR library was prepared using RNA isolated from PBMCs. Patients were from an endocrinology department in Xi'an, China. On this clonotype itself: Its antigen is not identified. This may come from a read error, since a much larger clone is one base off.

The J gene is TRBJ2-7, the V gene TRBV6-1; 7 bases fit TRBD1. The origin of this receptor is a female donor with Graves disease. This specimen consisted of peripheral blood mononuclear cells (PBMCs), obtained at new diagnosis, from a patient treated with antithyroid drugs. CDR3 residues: CASSGKETGFYEQYF. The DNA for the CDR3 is TGTGCCAGCAGTGGCAAGGAGACAGGGTTCTACGAGCAGTACTTC.